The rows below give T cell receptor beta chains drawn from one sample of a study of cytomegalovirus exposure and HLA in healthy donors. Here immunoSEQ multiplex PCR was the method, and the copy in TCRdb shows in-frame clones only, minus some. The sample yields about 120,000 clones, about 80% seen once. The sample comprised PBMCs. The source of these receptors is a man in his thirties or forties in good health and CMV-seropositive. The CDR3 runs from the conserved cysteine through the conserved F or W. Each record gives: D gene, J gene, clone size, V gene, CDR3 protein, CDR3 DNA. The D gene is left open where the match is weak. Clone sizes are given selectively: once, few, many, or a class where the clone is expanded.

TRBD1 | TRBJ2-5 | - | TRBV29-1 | CSAVPTGAVSQETQYF | TGCAGCGCCGTTCCGACAGGGGCCGTTTCCCAAGAGACCCAGTACTTC
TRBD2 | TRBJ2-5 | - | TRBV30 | CACKGLAGVETQYF | TGTGCCTGCAAGGGGCTAGCGGGAGTAGAGACCCAGTACTTC
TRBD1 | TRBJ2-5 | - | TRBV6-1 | CASSEQQGAWETQYF | TGTGCCAGCAGTGAACAACAGGGGGCATGGGAGACCCAGTACTTC
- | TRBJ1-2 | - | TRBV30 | CAWAGGNYGYTF | TGTGCCTGGGCAGGAGGGAACTATGGCTACACCTTC
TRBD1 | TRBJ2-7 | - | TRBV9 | CASSVGVRDRVGEQYF | TGTGCCAGCAGCGTAGGGGTACGGGACAGGGTCGGCGAGCAGTACTTC
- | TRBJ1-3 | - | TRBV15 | CATSREVSGNTIYF | TGTGCCACCAGCCGGGAGGTTTCGGGAAACACCATATATTTT
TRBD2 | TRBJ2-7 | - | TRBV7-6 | CASSGSGVRLYEQYF | TGTGCCAGCAGCGGGAGCGGGGTCAGGCTATACGAGCAGTACTTC
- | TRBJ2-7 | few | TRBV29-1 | CSVEGGVRGLYEQYF | TGCAGCGTTGAGGGGGGGGTCAGGGGGCTCTACGAGCAGTACTTC
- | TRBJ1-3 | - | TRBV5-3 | CARSPATVSSGNTIYF | TGTGCCAGAAGCCCAGCGACAGTCAGCTCTGGAAACACCATATATTTT
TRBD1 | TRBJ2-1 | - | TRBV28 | CASSPGGSTYNNEQFF | TGTGCCAGCTCCCCAGGGGGCAGTACGTACAACAATGAGCAGTTCTTC
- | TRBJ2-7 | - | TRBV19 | CASSIVAGTYEQYF | TGTGCCAGTAGTATAGTGGCAGGGACCTACGAGCAGTACTTC
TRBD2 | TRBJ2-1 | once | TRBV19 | CASTLGLAGYNEQFF | TGTGCCAGTACCCTGGGACTAGCGGGTTACAATGAGCAGTTCTTC
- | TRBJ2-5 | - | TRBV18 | CASSPGLGRETQYF | TGTGCCAGCTCACCGGGTCTGGGGAGAGAGACCCAGTACTTC
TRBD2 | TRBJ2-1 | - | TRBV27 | CASSFRRTRYSNEQFF | TGTGCCAGCAGTTTCAGAAGGACTAGGTACTCCAATGAGCAGTTCTTC
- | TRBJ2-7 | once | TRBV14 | CASSQRHGYEQYF | TGTGCCAGCAGCCAAAGACATGGCTACGAGCAGTACTTC
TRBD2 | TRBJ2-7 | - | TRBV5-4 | CVFLAGGNSYEQYF | TGCGTTTTTCTAGCGGGAGGAAACTCCTACGAGCAGTACTTC
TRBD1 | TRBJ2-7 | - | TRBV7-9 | CASSLGQGGEQYF | TGTGCCAGCAGCTTAGGACAGGGCGGCGAGCAGTACTTC
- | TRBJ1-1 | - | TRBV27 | CASSLVRGGPSPTEAFF | TGTGCCAGCAGTTTAGTCCGCGGGGGGCCCTCCCCCACTGAAGCTTTCTTT
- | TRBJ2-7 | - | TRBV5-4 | CASSRGRSGSYEQYF | TGTGCCAGCTCCAGGGGGAGGAGCGGCTCCTACGAGCAGTACTTC
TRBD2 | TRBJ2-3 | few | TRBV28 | CASRPRLAGGPDTQYF | TGTGCCAGCAGACCCCGACTAGCGGGAGGGCCGGATACGCAGTATTTT
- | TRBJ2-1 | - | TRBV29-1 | CSVVVQVMFF | TGCAGCGTTGTGGTTCAGGTGATGTTCTTC
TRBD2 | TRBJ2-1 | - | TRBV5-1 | CASSLALLGLAGYNEQFF | TGCGCCAGCAGCTTGGCCCTTCTGGGACTAGCGGGGTACAATGAGCAGTTCTTC
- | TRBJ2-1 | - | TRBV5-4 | CASSPRDTRGEQFF | TGTGCCAGCAGCCCTCGGGACACCCGAGGTGAGCAGTTCTTC
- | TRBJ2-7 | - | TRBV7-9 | CASSLVGGPEQYF | TGTGCCAGCAGCTTAGTGGGGGGACCCGAGCAGTACTTC
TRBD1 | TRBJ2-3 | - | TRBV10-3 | CAISFRGTGTDTQYF | TGTGCCATCAGTTTCAGGGGGACCGGCACAGATACGCAGTATTTT
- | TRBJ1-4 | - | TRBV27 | CASRANRLSNEKLFF | TGTGCCAGCCGCGCAAACAGGCTCTCTAATGAAAAACTGTTTTTT
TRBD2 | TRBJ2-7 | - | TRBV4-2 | CASSQEEGLQYEQYF | TGTGCCAGCAGCCAAGAAGAGGGACTACAATACGAGCAGTACTTC
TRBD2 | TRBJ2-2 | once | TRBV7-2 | CASSLGGLVTGELFF | TGTGCCAGCAGCTTAGGGGGACTAGTCACGGGGGAGCTGTTTTTT
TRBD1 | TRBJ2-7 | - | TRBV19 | CASNPIGDRVSYEQYF | TGTGCCAGTAACCCGATAGGGGACAGGGTCTCCTACGAGCAGTACTTC
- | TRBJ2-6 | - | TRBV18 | CASSPSRYLSGANVLTF | TGTGCCAGCTCACCTAGTCGCTACCTCTCTGGGGCCAACGTCCTGACTTTC
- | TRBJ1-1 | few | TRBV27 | CASSPTAQGIEAFF | TGTGCCAGCAGTCCGACAGCTCAGGGCATTGAAGCTTTCTTT